This T cell receptor beta chain was found in a study of shared clonotypes between healthy human individuals. This clone was picked up a small number of times. Deep-level running was used for the assay. Several immunoSEQ plates received, in even portions, the genomic DNA of each subset. DNA at approximately 200 ng, tens of thousands of T cell genomes, went into sorted-subset replicate PCRs. Libraries were prepared by immunoSEQ multiplex PCR; TCRdb keeps only in-frame clonotypes and omits some of them. This table holds about 2.4 million clones, approximately 94% found once. Trimming took 1 base from V and 0 from J; bases not matched to a gene: 10. This CDR3 contains 18 residues. Germline CDR1 reads SGHRS; CDR2 reads YFSETQ.

The chain employs TRBV5-1 and TRBJ2-3, with 8 nucleotides matching TRBD2. Sequenced input: naive CD4+ T cells from PBMCs. Subset: CD45RA+ positively selected. The receptor comes from a man aged 18 to 29 in good health. Some clones in this sample may be carry-over from other donors' samples. Here the CDR3 DNA reads TGCGCCAGCAGCTTGCGGGGCCCTAGCGGGTCTAGCACAGATACGCAGTATTTT. Its translation: CASSLRGPSGSSTDTQYF.